This TCR beta chain comes out of a study of CD8 T cells in ankylosing spondylitis. This clonotype was observed a handful of times. Using its own MiXCR run on the 5' RACE reads, TCRdb lists one record per CDR3 protein. In the table there are about 310,000 distinct CDR3 sequences, about a fifth of which are singletons. The CDR3 covers 15 residues. Germline loops: CDR1 SGHRS, CDR2 YFSETQ. The ends lost 4 bases at V and 8 bases at J; junction bases unmatched: 8. The receptor was derived from a female donor with ankylosing spondylitis or in good health (not recorded which). Sequenced sample: blood, either unsorted or a sorted T cell fraction (not recorded which). This chain joins TRBV5-1 and TRBJ2-4, with 11 bases aligning to TRBD1. CDR3 DNA: TGCGCCAGCAGCCCGACGGGACAGGGGGAGGACATTCAGTACTTC. This translates into CASSPTGQGEDIQYF.